Listed below are T cell receptor beta chains from one sample, sequenced in a study of shared clonotypes between healthy human individuals. Here immunoSEQ multiplex PCR was the method, and the copy in TCRdb shows in-frame clones only, minus some. The data hold more than 2 million clones, with about 95% observed a single time. Sequencing was performed on naive CD8+ T cells sorted from blood. These receptors were obtained from a man younger than 30 in good health. Each CDR3 is given with its conserved first and last residue. Each record gives: D gene, clone size, V gene, J gene, CDR3 protein, CDR3 DNA. D genes are given only for firm matches. Size is omitted from some rows. Given values are once, few, many or a class for expanded clones.

D gene: .
clone size: .
V gene: TRBV7-2
J gene: TRBJ2-7
CDR3 protein: CASSSVRAYEQYF
CDR3 DNA: TGTGCCAGCAGCTCCGTCAGGGCCTACGAGCAGTACTTC

D gene: .
clone size: .
V gene: TRBV6-1
J gene: TRBJ2-5
CDR3 protein: CASSAPGRSQETQYF
CDR3 DNA: TGTGCCAGCAGTGCTCCGGGACGCAGTCAAGAGACCCAGTACTTC

D gene: .
clone size: .
V gene: TRBV27
J gene: TRBJ1-5
CDR3 protein: CASSFGTGNQPQHF
CDR3 DNA: TGTGCCAGCAGTTTTGGCACGGGAAATCAGCCCCAGCATTTT

D gene: .
clone size: .
V gene: TRBV9
J gene: TRBJ1-6
CDR3 protein: CASSGRDGTNSPLHF
CDR3 DNA: TGTGCCAGCAGCGGACGGGACGGAACAAATTCACCCCTCCACTTT

D gene: TRBD1
clone size: .
V gene: TRBV7-9
J gene: TRBJ2-5
CDR3 protein: CASSPTGGRETQYF
CDR3 DNA: TGTGCCAGCAGCCCCACAGGGGGTAGAGAGACCCAGTACTTC

D gene: .
clone size: once
V gene: TRBV27
J gene: TRBJ2-5
CDR3 protein: CASWDRWGQETQYF
CDR3 DNA: TGTGCCAGCTGGGATCGGTGGGGCCAAGAGACCCAGTACTTC

D gene: .
clone size: .
V gene: TRBV10-2
J gene: TRBJ1-2
CDR3 protein: CASSEGGAGFDF
CDR3 DNA: TGCGCCAGCAGTGAGGGGGGCGCAGGATTTGATTTC

D gene: TRBD1
clone size: .
V gene: TRBV7-9
J gene: TRBJ2-7
CDR3 protein: CASSLATLRDRGYEQYF
CDR3 DNA: TGTGCCAGCAGCTTAGCGACACTTCGAGACAGGGGCTACGAGCAGTACTTC

D gene: TRBD1
clone size: .
V gene: TRBV7-9
J gene: TRBJ2-7
CDR3 protein: CASSLAVGQGYEQYF
CDR3 DNA: TGTGCCAGCAGCTTAGCGGTAGGACAGGGCTACGAGCAGTACTTC

D gene: .
clone size: .
V gene: TRBV27
J gene: TRBJ2-1
CDR3 protein: CASSSGTFTYNEQFF
CDR3 DNA: TGTGCCAGCAGTTCGGGGACATTCACCTACAATGAGCAGTTCTTC

D gene: .
clone size: .
V gene: TRBV7-9
J gene: TRBJ2-7
CDR3 protein: CASSPAVPNSYEQYF
CDR3 DNA: TGTGCCAGCAGCCCAGCGGTCCCCAACTCCTACGAGCAGTACTTC

D gene: .
clone size: .
V gene: TRBV6-5
J gene: TRBJ1-6
CDR3 protein: CASRAGQGDSPLHF
CDR3 DNA: TGTGCCAGCAGGGCCGGGCAGGGAGATTCACCCCTCCACTTT

D gene: .
clone size: .
V gene: TRBV25-1
J gene: TRBJ1-4
CDR3 protein: CASSATGTTNEKLFF
CDR3 DNA: TGTGCCAGCAGTGCCACAGGGACAACTAATGAAAAACTGTTTTTT

D gene: TRBD2
clone size: once
V gene: TRBV7-2
J gene: TRBJ2-2
CDR3 protein: CASSASPLAGGPGELFF
CDR3 DNA: TGTGCCAGCAGCGCTAGCCCTCTAGCGGGGGGGCCCGGGGAGCTGTTTTTT

D gene: .
clone size: .
V gene: TRBV10-3
J gene: TRBJ1-1
CDR3 protein: CAISDSYEAFF
CDR3 DNA: TGTGCCATCAGTGACTCCTATGAAGCTTTCTTT

D gene: .
clone size: .
V gene: TRBV4-1
J gene: TRBJ1-1
CDR3 protein: CASSQPSYMNTEAFF
CDR3 DNA: TGCGCCAGCAGCCAGCCCTCCTATATGAACACTGAAGCTTTCTTT

D gene: .
clone size: .
V gene: TRBV2
J gene: TRBJ2-7
CDR3 protein: CASRGPGGTWQGEQYF
CDR3 DNA: TGTGCCAGCAGGGGGCCAGGGGGGACATGGCAGGGGGAGCAGTACTTC

D gene: .
clone size: .
V gene: TRBV30
J gene: TRBJ1-2
CDR3 protein: CACLQGFTGYTF
CDR3 DNA: TGTGCCTGCCTACAGGGTTTCACTGGCTACACCTTC

D gene: .
clone size: .
V gene: TRBV20-1
J gene: TRBJ2-3
CDR3 protein: CSARPTDTQYF
CDR3 DNA: TGCAGTGCTAGGCCCACAGATACGCAGTATTTT

D gene: .
clone size: few
V gene: TRBV19
J gene: TRBJ1-1
CDR3 protein: CASSSGGNTEAFF
CDR3 DNA: TGTGCCAGTAGTTCAGGAGGGAACACTGAAGCTTTCTTT

D gene: .
clone size: once
V gene: TRBV27
J gene: TRBJ2-1
CDR3 protein: CASSPGAGYSYNEQFF
CDR3 DNA: TGTGCCAGCAGTCCAGGGGCGGGGTACTCCTACAATGAGCAGTTCTTC